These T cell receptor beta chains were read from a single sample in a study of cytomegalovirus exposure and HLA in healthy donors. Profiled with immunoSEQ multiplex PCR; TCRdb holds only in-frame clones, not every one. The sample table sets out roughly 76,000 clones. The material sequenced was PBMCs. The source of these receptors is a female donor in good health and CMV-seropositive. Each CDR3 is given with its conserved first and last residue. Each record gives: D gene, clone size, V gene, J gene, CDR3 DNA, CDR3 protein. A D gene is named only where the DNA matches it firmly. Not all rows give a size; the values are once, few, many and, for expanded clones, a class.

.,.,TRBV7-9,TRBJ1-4,TGTGCCAGCAGCTTGTTTGGGCAGGGTGAGGAAAAACTGTTTTTT,CASSLFGQGEEKLFF
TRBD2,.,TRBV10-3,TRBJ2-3,TGTGCCATCAGTGGGCTAGCGGGGCCCGGGGATACGCAGTATTTT,CAISGLAGPGDTQYF
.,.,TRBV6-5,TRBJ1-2,TGTGCCAGCAGTTACGACAGGAACTATGGCTACACCTTC,CASSYDRNYGYTF
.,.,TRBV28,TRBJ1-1,TGTGCCAGCAGCATAAAGGGGCAAACTGAAGCTTTCTTT,CASSIKGQTEAFF
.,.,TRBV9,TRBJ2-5,TGTGCCAGCAGCGTAGCTACAGGAGAGACCCAGTACTTC,CASSVATGETQYF
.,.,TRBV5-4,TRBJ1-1,TGTGCCAGCAGCTTGGGACACCGCACTGAAGCTTTCTTT,CASSLGHRTEAFF
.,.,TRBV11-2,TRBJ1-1,TGTGCCAGCAGCTCCCACCCAGACACTGAAGCTTTCTTT,CASSSHPDTEAFF
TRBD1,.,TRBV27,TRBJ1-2,TGTGCCAGCAGTGACCTCGGGGGTGACAGGGCGAGCTATGGCTACACCTTC,CASSDLGGDRASYGYTF
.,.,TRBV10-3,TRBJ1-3,TGTGCCACCTCGTCCGGAAACACCATATATTTT,CATSSGNTIYF
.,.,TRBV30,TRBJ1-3,TGTGCCTGGAGTGTATCCAGGGTCGGAAACACCATATATTTT,CAWSVSRVGNTIYF
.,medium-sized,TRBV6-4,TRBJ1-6,TGTGCCAGCAGTGACTCCGGGAATTCACCCCTCCACTTT,CASSDSGNSPLHF
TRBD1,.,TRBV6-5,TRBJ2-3,TGTGCCAGCAGTTACTCGACAGGGATTATGGATACGCAGTATTTT,CASSYSTGIMDTQYF
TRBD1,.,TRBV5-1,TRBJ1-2,TGCGCCAGCAGCTCGACAGGGGCGGAGGGCTACACCTTC,CASSSTGAEGYTF
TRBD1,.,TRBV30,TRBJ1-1,TGTGCCTGGGACAGGGGGCCAAGGAACACTGAAGCTTTCTTT,CAWDRGPRNTEAFF
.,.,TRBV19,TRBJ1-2,TGTGCCAGTAGTATAGAGCAGGGGCGTGGTGGCTACACCTTC,CASSIEQGRGGYTF
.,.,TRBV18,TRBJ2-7,TGTGCCAGCTCACCCACCTCGGACGGGACCTACGAGCAGTACTTC,CASSPTSDGTYEQYF
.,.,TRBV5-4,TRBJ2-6,TGTGCCAGCAGCTGGCAATCGGGCTCTGGGGCCAACGTCCTGACTTTC,CASSWQSGSGANVLTF
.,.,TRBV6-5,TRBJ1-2,TGTGCCAGCAGTTCAACAGGCGGCTACACCTTC,CASSSTGGYTF
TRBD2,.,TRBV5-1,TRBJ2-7,TGCGCCAGCAGCTTTGCGACTAGCAGAGACCTGGCCTACGAGCAGTACTTC,CASSFATSRDLAYEQYF
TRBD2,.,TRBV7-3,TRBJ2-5,TGTGCCAGCAGCTTAGGAGCGGGAGACGGGGAGAACCAGTACTTC,CASSLGAGDGENQYF
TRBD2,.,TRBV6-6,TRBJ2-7,TGTGCCAGCAGTTACTCTAGGACTAGCGGGATCTACGAGCAGTACTTC,CASSYSRTSGIYEQYF
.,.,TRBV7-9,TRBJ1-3,TGTGCCAGCAGGGCAGTCTCTGGAAACACCATATATTTT,CASRAVSGNTIYF
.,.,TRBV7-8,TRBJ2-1,TGTGCCAGCAGCCCTTTGGGGGGGGCGATGGAGAATGAGCAGTTCTTC,CASSPLGGAMENEQFF
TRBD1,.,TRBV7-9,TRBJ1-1,TGTGCCAGCAGCTTAAACAGGGGGACTGCTTTCTTT,CASSLNRGTAFF
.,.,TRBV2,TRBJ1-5,TGTGCCAGCTCCACCGCCGGGAATCAGCCCCAGCATTTT,CASSTAGNQPQHF
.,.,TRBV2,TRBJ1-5,TGTGCCAGCAGTACCGGGGACAACAATAGCAATCAGCCCCAGCATTTT,CASSTGDNNSNQPQHF
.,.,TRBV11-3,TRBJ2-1,TGTGCCAGCAGCTCCACCCTGAGCTCCTACAATGAGCAGTTCTTC,CASSSTLSSYNEQFF
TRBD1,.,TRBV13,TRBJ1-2,TGTGCCAGCAGCTTAACAAACCAAACCTCCGGGACAGGGGTGAGGAACTATGGCTACACCTTC,CASSLTNQTSGTGVRNYGYTF
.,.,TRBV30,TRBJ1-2,TGTGCCTGGAGTGTAGGGGGAGCTGATATTGGTGGCTACACCTTC,CAWSVGGADIGGYTF
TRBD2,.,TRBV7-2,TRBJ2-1,TGTGCAAGCGGGGGCCGCTCCTACAATGAGCAGTTCTTC,CASGGRSYNEQFF
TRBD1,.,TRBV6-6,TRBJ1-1,TGTGCCAGCAGCAAGGACAGGGGGATTGGGAACACTGAAGCTTTCTTT,CASSKDRGIGNTEAFF
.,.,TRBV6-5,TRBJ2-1,TGTGCCAGCGGCCGGTGGGCAGGGGACCACAATGAGCAGTTCTTC,CASGRWAGDHNEQFF
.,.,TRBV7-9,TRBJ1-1,TGTGCCAGCAGCTGGACAGACGAGGACACTGAAGCTTTCTTT,CASSWTDEDTEAFF
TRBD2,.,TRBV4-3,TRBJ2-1,TGCGCCAGCAGCCATGCCAGCGGGGGGGCTTTCTACAATGAGCAGTTCTTC,CASSHASGGAFYNEQFF
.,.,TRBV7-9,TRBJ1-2,TGTGCCAGCAGCTTAAAGGGGCGGTCAGCTAACTATGGCTACACCTTC,CASSLKGRSANYGYTF
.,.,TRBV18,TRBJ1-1,TGTGCCAGCTCACGCGACAGAAACACTGAAGCTTTCTTT,CASSRDRNTEAFF
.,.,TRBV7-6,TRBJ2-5,TGTGCCAGCAGCTTAGTTCAGTCCCCGGAGACCCAGTACTTC,CASSLVQSPETQYF
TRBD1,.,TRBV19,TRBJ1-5,TGTGCCAGTAGTGAATACTCCCGGACAGGGGGCCGTCAGCCCCAGCATTTT,CASSEYSRTGGRQPQHF
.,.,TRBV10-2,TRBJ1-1,TGCGCCAGCAGTGAACAGCTGAACACTGAAGCTTTCTTT,CASSEQLNTEAFF
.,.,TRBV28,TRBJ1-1,TGTGCCAGCAGTTTTCCCAGGAGGGCGAACACTGAAGCTTTCTTT,CASSFPRRANTEAFF
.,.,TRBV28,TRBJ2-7,TGTGCCAGCAGGAGTAGGGGGAGACCTACCTACGAGCAGTACTTC,CASRSRGRPTYEQYF
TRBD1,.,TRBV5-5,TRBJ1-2,TGTGCCAGCAGTACCCGACAGGGTGAGGGCTATGGCTACACCTTC,CASSTRQGEGYGYTF
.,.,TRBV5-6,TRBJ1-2,TGTGCCAGCAGCTTGGGACAGCCCTATGGCTACACCTTC,CASSLGQPYGYTF
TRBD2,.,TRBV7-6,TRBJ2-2,TGTGCCAGCAGCTTAAGACGGGGGGGCCGGGACACCGGGGAGCTGTTTTTT,CASSLRRGGRDTGELFF
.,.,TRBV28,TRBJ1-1,TGTGCCAGCAGTGGAGTAAACACTGAAGCTTTCTTT,CASSGVNTEAFF
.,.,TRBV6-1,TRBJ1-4,TGTGCCAGCAGTGAACAGGGGAAAGGTGAAAAACTGTTTTTT,CASSEQGKGEKLFF
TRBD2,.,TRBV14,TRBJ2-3,TGTGCCAGCAGCCGAAAACTAGCGGGAGGCGCCACAGATACGCAGTATTTT,CASSRKLAGGATDTQYF
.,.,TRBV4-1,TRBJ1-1,TGCGCCAGCAGCCAAGATCCGGGACTCCTTAACACTGAAGCTTTCTTT,CASSQDPGLLNTEAFF
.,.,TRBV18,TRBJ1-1,TGTGCCAGCTCACCACCGGGAGGTGAAGATTTCTTT,CASSPPGGEDFF
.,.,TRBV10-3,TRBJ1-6,TGTGCCATCAGTGCCAACCCGGGACTGGGAAACTCCTATAATTCACCCCTCCACTTT,CAISANPGLGNSYNSPLHF
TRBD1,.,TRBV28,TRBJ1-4,TGTGCCAGTGGACAGGGGAATGAAAAACTGTTTTTT,CASGQGNEKLFF
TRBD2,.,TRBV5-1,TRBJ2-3,TGCGCCAGCAGCTTGAGGGACTATAGCACAGATACGCAGTATTTT,CASSLRDYSTDTQYF